One sample yielded the 14 T cell receptor beta chains listed below, sequenced in a study of cytomegalovirus exposure and HLA in healthy donors. Use of 60 Vbeta and 13 Jbeta primers characterized the PCR. The method was immunoSEQ multiplex PCR; TCRdb's version includes in-frame clones alone and lacks a portion of them. Altogether some 57,000 clones are present, 89% being singletons, with the ten largest covering about 1.4%. Sequencing used PBMCs. These TCRs come from a man aged 25-45 years in good health and CMV-seropositive.

The J gene is TRBJ2-7, the V gene TRBV7-9; 8 nucleotides match TRBD1. Unmatched junction bases numbered 2, after V lost 8 bases and J lost 2 bases. The V gene's germline CDR1 is SEHNR and CDR2 FQNEAQ (reference sequence). The CDR3 loop spans 12 amino acids. CDR3 sequence: CASGTGTYEQYF. The CDR3 DNA is TGTGCCAGCGGGACAGGTACCTACGAGCAGTACTTC.

The rearrangement uses TRBV7-2 and TRBJ2-2, with D tentatively TRBD2 (6 bases). The CDR3 consists of 17 residues. Germline values: CDR1 SGHTA, CDR2 FQGNSA. The V gene lost 5 bases and the J gene lost 0 bases, with 16 bases spanning the gap. The CDR3 DNA reads TGTGCCAGCAGCCGGCTCGGGACTTTCGCGAACACCGGGGAGCTGTTTTTT. Translating it yields CASSRLGTFANTGELFF.

CDR3 nucleotide sequence: TGTGCCAGCAGCGCAAATCTAGCGGGTCTCTACAATGAGCAGTTCTTC. Its translation: CASSANLAGLYNEQFF. This chain uses TRBV5-6 with TRBJ2-1; 8 bases are a match to TRBD2. CDR1 is SGHDT and CDR2 is YYEEEE in the germline V gene. Germline trimming cut 4 bases from V and 3 bases from J; bases unmatched to any gene: 9. The CDR3 length is 16 residues. Drawing the rest from reference TRBV5-6 and TRBJ2-1, the complete variable domain is DAGVTQSPTHLIKTRGQQVTLRCSPKSGHDTVSWYQQALGQGPQFIFQYYEEEERQRGNFPDRFSGHQFPNYSSELNVNALLLGDSALYLCASSANLAGLYNEQFFGPGTRLTVL.

The chain joins TRBV7-3 to TRBJ2-7; 8 bases align to TRBD1. The CDR3 consists of 13 residues. Germline CDR1 reads SGHTA; CDR2 reads FQGTGA. The junction had 8 bases not matched to a gene; V was cut back by 9 bases and J by 4 bases. This CDR3 reads CARDRGVPYEQYF. DNA for the CDR3: TGTGCCAGAGACAGGGGAGTACCTTACGAGCAGTACTTC.

This sequence joins TRBV2 and TRBJ1-1; maybe TRBD1 (5 bases). V was shortened by 2 bases and J by 7 bases, with 14 bases between the two germline ends. The length of the CDR3 is 14 residues. Germline CDR1 reads SNHLY; CDR2 reads FYNNEI. Here the CDR3 DNA reads TGTGCCAGCAGTGAATTAAGGGGCACGGGTGAAGCTTTCTTT. This translates into CASSELRGTGEAFF. Drawing the rest from reference TRBV2 and TRBJ1-1, the complete variable domain is EPEVTQTPSHQVTQMGQEVILRCVPISNHLYFYWYRQILGQKVEFLVSFYNNEISEKSEIFDDQFSVERPDGSNFTLKIRSTKLEDSAMYFCASSELRGTGEAFFGQGTRLTVV.

V is TRBV5-1 and J is TRBJ2-5; D might be TRBD2 (5 bases). CDR1 is SGHRS and CDR2 is YFSETQ in the germline V gene. With 0 bases removed from V and 5 bases from J, the gap between germline ends came to 14 bases. The CDR3 spans 15 residues. This chain's CDR3 is CASSLGTGVGETQYF. The CDR3 DNA follows: TGCGCCAGCAGCTTGGGGACTGGAGTGGGCGAGACCCAGTACTTC.

The chain recombines TRBV18 with TRBJ2-1, with 7 positions matching TRBD2. V trimming: 3 bases; J trimming: 2 bases; junction bases outside the gene matches: 4. Germline V gene data show CDR1 as KGHSH and CDR2 as LQKENI. CDR3 length: 15 residues. CDR3 sequence (DNA): TGTGCCAGCTCACCGGAAGCGGGGACCTACAATGAGCAGTTCTTC. Amino acids: CASSPEAGTYNEQFF.

This chain links TRBV27 with TRBJ2-3, with TRBD1 matching 9 bases. With V trimmed by 7 bases and J by 4 bases, 15 bases remained unmatched. This CDR3 spans 17 amino acids. Germline lookup yields CDR1 MNHEY and CDR2 SMNVEV (reference sequence). The CDR3, as DNA: TGTGCCAGCACCGTACTCAATTCCGGGACAGGGCCAGATACGCAGTATTTT. Encoded protein: CASTVLNSGTGPDTQYF.

This chain uses TRBV9 with TRBJ2-2; 8 nucleotides match TRBD2. CDR1 is SGDLS, CDR2 YYNGEE, per germline. This CDR3 has 17 residues. J gave up 0 bases and V 3 bases, and 7 bases lay outside the gene matches. In DNA, the CDR3 is TGTGCCAGCAGCGCACGTCCGGGACTAGCGAACACCGGGGAGCTGTTTTTT. Translation: CASSARPGLANTGELFF.

The gene calls are TRBV6-5 and TRBJ1-1, with TRBD1 matching 9 bases. Unmatched junction bases numbered 12, after V lost 6 bases and J lost 7 bases. The germline V gene encodes CDR1 MNHEY and CDR2 SVGAGI. The CDR3 is 15 amino acids. In nucleotides, the CDR3 is TGTGCCAGCAGGCAGTCGGGACAGGGTGGGATTGAAGCTTTCTTT. Its translation: CASRQSGQGGIEAFF.

As DNA, the CDR3 is TGCGCCAGCAGCCAAGGGGTGGTAAGGGCGGGAGGTGGGGGCGGGGAGCTGTTTTTT. Translated, it gives CASSQGVVRAGGGGGELFF. The chain has TRBV4-1 and TRBJ2-2, with TRBD2 matching over 8 bases. V lost 1 base, J lost 7 bases, and 17 bases stayed unmatched. CDR1 and CDR2 (germline): MGHRA, YSYEKL. CDR3 length: 19 residues.

As for this clone: The same CDR3 can be traced to other DNA sequences in this sample. V gene TRBV6-1 combines with J gene TRBJ2-1; no clear D. Trimming pared 4 bases from V and 10 bases from J, leaving 8 bases between. This CDR3 spans 11 amino acids. Germline lookup yields CDR1 MNHNS and CDR2 SASEGT. The CDR3 sequence is CASSVGREQFF. In nucleotides, the CDR3 is TGTGCCAGCAGTGTGGGCAGGGAGCAGTTCTTC.

CDR3 amino acids: CASSRGILSTDTQYF. Here the CDR3 DNA reads TGTGCCAGCAGTCGCGGGATCTTAAGCACAGATACGCAGTATTTT. The chain joins TRBV14 to TRBJ2-3, with a tentative D call TRBD2 (6 bases). V dropped 6 bases and J dropped 0 bases, with 13 bases sitting between them. CDR3 size: 15 residues. Per the germline V gene, CDR1 is SGHDN and CDR2 is FVKESK.

V usage is TRBV2 and J usage is TRBJ2-2; TRBD1 aligns across 9 bases. Germline-derived CDR1 and CDR2 are SNHLY and FYNNEI. Losses at the gene ends were 7 bases for V and 6 bases for J; bases not matched to a gene: 6. The CDR3 has 14 amino acids. The CDR3 reads CASTPDRGPGELFF. CDR3 bases: TGTGCCAGCACCCCGGACAGGGGCCCCGGGGAGCTGTTTTTT.